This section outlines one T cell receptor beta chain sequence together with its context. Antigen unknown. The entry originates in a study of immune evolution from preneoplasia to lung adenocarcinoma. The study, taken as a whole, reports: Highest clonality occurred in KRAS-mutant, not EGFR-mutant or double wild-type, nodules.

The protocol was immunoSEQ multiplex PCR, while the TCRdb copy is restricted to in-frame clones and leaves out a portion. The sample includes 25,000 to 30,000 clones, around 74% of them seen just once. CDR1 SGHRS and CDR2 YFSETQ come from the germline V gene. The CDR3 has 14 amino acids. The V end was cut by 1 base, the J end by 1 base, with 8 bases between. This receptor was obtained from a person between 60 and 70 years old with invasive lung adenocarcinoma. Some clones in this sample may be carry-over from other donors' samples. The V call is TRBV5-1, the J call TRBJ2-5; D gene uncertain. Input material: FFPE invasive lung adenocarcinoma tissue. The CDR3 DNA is TGCGCCAGCAGCTTGATGGGTCTCCAAGAGACCCAGTACTTC. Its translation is CASSLMGLQETQYF.